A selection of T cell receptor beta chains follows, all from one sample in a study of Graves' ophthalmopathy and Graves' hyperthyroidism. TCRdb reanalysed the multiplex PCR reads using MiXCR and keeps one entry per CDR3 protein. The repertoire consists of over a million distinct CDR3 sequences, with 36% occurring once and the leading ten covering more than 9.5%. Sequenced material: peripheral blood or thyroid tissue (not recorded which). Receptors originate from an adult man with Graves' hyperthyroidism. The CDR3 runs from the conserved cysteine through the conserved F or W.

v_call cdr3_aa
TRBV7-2 CASSLFPGAYEQYF
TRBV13 CASSPRTNTEAFF
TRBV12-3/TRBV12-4 CTSSLGRGETQYF
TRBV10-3 CAISELGERLGGYTF
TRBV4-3 CASSLALAGNTGELFF
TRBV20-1 CSASTYQETQYF
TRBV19 CASSTTGQLEAFF
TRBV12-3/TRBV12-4 CASSLFLDEQYF
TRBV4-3 CASSPAKRSYEQYF
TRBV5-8 CASSLQDPLLHYTF
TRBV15 CATSREDPRQFQETQYF
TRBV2 CASSKARQGVTYNSPLHF
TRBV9 CASSVRASGETQYF
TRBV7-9 CASSLTPTGLYGYTF
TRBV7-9 CASKRTSGIDYEQYF
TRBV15 CATSREQGPAYEQYF
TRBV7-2 CASSPDRIVNQPQHF
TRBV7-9 CASSPPGAYEQYF